A selection of T cell receptor beta chains follows, all from one sample in a study of cytomegalovirus exposure and HLA in healthy donors. Some clones are missing from TCRdb's copy, which holds only in-frame ones; the method was immunoSEQ multiplex PCR. The table shows 150,000 or so clones, with less than 90% occurring only once. Input material: PBMCs. These receptors were taken from a man aged 45-65 years in good health and CMV-seropositive. The CDR3 runs from the conserved cysteine through the conserved F or W. The D gene is left open where the match is weak. Not every row has a clone size; where given, it reads once, few, many or a size class.

clone size,D gene,J gene,V gene,CDR3 DNA,CDR3 protein
-,-,TRBJ2-3,TRBV5-1,TGCGCCAGTTGCAACCTGAACTCAGATACGCAGTATTTT,CASCNLNSDTQYF
-,-,TRBJ1-2,TRBV2,TGTGCCAGCAGTGTCTCAGGGGCCTATGGCTACACCTTC,CASSVSGAYGYTF
-,TRBD1,TRBJ2-2,TRBV15,TGTGCCACCAGCACAGAAGGGGACAGGGGCGGCACCGGGGAGCTGTTTTTT,CATSTEGDRGGTGELFF
-,-,TRBJ2-6,TRBV6-5,TGTGCCAGCAGTTACGAGGTGTTCTCTGGGGCCAACGTCCTGACTTTC,CASSYEVFSGANVLTF
few,TRBD1,TRBJ1-2,TRBV19,TGTGCCACTTCGTCCAGAGGACAGGGAAGGAATGGCTACACCTTC,CATSSRGQGRNGYTF
-,TRBD2,TRBJ2-3,TRBV27,TGTGCCAGCAGTCCAGGAGCGGGGGGGCCTAGCACAGATACGCAGTATTTT,CASSPGAGGPSTDTQYF
few,-,TRBJ2-4,TRBV7-2,TGTGCCAGCAGCTTAGCGGGCGGGGTAGCCAAAAACATTCAGTACTTC,CASSLAGGVAKNIQYF
-,-,TRBJ1-5,TRBV6-5,TGTGCCAGCAGTTACTCGATTCTGAGCCAGCCCCAGCATTTT,CASSYSILSQPQHF
-,TRBD2,TRBJ2-3,TRBV9,TGTGCCAGCAGCGCCCGATTAGCGGGGGGCAGCACAGATACGCAGTATTTT,CASSARLAGGSTDTQYF
-,-,TRBJ1-6,TRBV7-9,TGTTCCAGCAGCCAGGGATATGATTCACCCCTCCACTTT,CSSSQGYDSPLHF
-,TRBD2,TRBJ2-2,TRBV5-4,TGTGCCAGCAGCTTGGGGACTAGCGGCAGGAACACCGGGGAGCTGTTTTTT,CASSLGTSGRNTGELFF
-,-,TRBJ2-5,TRBV15,TGTGCCACCAGCAGAGAAGCGCCAGGGCTTCAAGAGGCCCAGTACTTC,CATSREAPGLQEAQYF
-,TRBD2,TRBJ2-1,TRBV28,TGTGCCAGCATCCGAAGCGGGAGAAGTTCCTACAATGAGCAGTTCTTC,CASIRSGRSSYNEQFF
once,-,TRBJ1-5,TRBV7-2,TGTGCCAGCAGCTTAGGATCCGGGTATCGGCCCCAGCATTTT,CASSLGSGYRPQHF
-,TRBD2,TRBJ2-3,TRBV2,TGTGCCAGCAGTGAAAGATTCAGACTAGCGGTGGTAGATACGCAGTATTTT,CASSERFRLAVVDTQYF
-,-,TRBJ2-3,TRBV9,TGTGCCAGCAGCGTAGGGACAGGCACAGATACGCAGTATTTT,CASSVGTGTDTQYF
once,-,TRBJ1-2,TRBV5-1,TGCGCCAGCAGCTTGGGGAGATCGGGTGGCGGCTACACCTTC,CASSLGRSGGGYTF
-,TRBD2,TRBJ2-1,TRBV4-2,TGTGCCAGCAGCCAAGATACTAGCGGGTACAATGAGCAGTTCTTC,CASSQDTSGYNEQFF
-,-,TRBJ2-5,TRBV7-9,TGTGCCAGCAGGCGGGGTAGCGGTATCCAAGAGACCCAGTACTTC,CASRRGSGIQETQYF
-,-,TRBJ1-6,TRBV6-5,TGTGCCAGCAGACTGGACAGTCTTTCAAATTCACCCCTCCACTTT,CASRLDSLSNSPLHF
-,TRBD1,TRBJ2-6,TRBV27,TGTGCCAGCAGTCTGGGACAGGGCTTCTCTGGGGCCAACGTCCTGACTTTC,CASSLGQGFSGANVLTF
-,-,TRBJ2-7,TRBV28,TGTGCCAGCAGCCCCCCCGAGTCTGACGAGCAGTACTTC,CASSPPESDEQYF
-,-,TRBJ2-7,TRBV2,TGTGCCAGCAGTGAAGCGAAAGCGAGCGAGCAGTACTTC,CASSEAKASEQYF
-,TRBD1,TRBJ1-1,TRBV29-1,TGCAGCGTTGAGGCCACCGGGACAGGGAACGCTGAAGCTTTCTTT,CSVEATGTGNAEAFF
few,-,TRBJ1-5,TRBV7-2,TGTGCCAGCAGCCAAACAGGGCAGAGCAATCAGCCCCAGCATTTT,CASSQTGQSNQPQHF
-,TRBD1,TRBJ1-5,TRBV7-2,TGTGCCAGCAGCTTCGGGACAGGGCATCAGCCCCAGCATTTT,CASSFGTGHQPQHF
-,-,TRBJ2-7,TRBV25-1,TGTGCCAGCAGTGAACAGGGCTACGAGCAGTACTTC,CASSEQGYEQYF
-,TRBD2,TRBJ2-1,TRBV15,TGTGCCACCAGCAGAGATGGACTAGCGGGAAAGTTCTTC,CATSRDGLAGKFF
-,TRBD2,TRBJ2-3,TRBV25-1,TGTGCCAGCAGTGTTCATAAGCGGGGGAACACAGATACGCAGTATTTT,CASSVHKRGNTDTQYF
few,-,TRBJ2-5,TRBV14,TGTGCCAGCAGCTTCCGCGTGGGGCCATACTTC,CASSFRVGPYF
few,TRBD2,TRBJ2-2,TRBV13,TGTGCCAGCAGCTCCGAAACTTGGGGGACTATGAACACCGGGGAGCTGTTTTTT,CASSSETWGTMNTGELFF
-,-,TRBJ2-7,TRBV7-9,TGTTCCAGCAGCTTGTCGCAGGGTTTCTACGAGCAGTACTTC,CSSSLSQGFYEQYF
-,-,TRBJ2-5,TRBV5-4,TGTGCCAGCAGCTTGGTACAGGGTGGGCAAGAGACCCAGTACTTC,CASSLVQGGQETQYF
once,TRBD1,TRBJ1-2,TRBV6-5,TGTGCCAGCAGTTACCGGCAGGACAGGGGCTATGGCTACACCTTC,CASSYRQDRGYGYTF
-,-,TRBJ2-2,TRBV10-3,TGTGCCATCCCCCTGAGTGGGGGCGCGAACACCGGGGAGCTGTTTTTT,CAIPLSGGANTGELFF
-,TRBD2,TRBJ2-3,TRBV11-2,TGTGCCAGCAGCATAGCGGGGGGCGGCACAGATACGCAGTATTTT,CASSIAGGGTDTQYF
-,-,TRBJ1-5,TRBV6-5,TGTGCCAGCAGTGAAACAGATAATCAGCCCCAGCATTTT,CASSETDNQPQHF
-,-,TRBJ2-7,TRBV28,TGTGCCAGCAGTCTCTCGGGACTGTCGTACGAGCAGTACTTC,CASSLSGLSYEQYF
-,-,TRBJ2-3,TRBV11-2,TGTGCCAGCAGCGGCCGAGGAGTTAGCACAGATACGCAGTATTTT,CASSGRGVSTDTQYF
-,-,TRBJ2-3,TRBV30,TGTGCCTGGAGTATAGGAGACAGGCGCACAGATACGCAGTATTTT,CAWSIGDRRTDTQYF
-,TRBD2,TRBJ2-2,TRBV29-1,TGCAGCGTTGAGTTGCTAGCGGGGAACACCGGGGAGCTGTTTTTT,CSVELLAGNTGELFF
-,TRBD1,TRBJ2-7,TRBV29-1,TGCAGCGTTGAGGAACGGGACAGGGGCACCTACGAGCAGTACTTC,CSVEERDRGTYEQYF
-,-,TRBJ2-2,TRBV7-6,TGTGCCAGCCGCGAAATGACAGTTAAGACCGGGGAGCTGTTTTTT,CASREMTVKTGELFF
-,-,TRBJ1-1,TRBV28,TGTGCCAGCAGTACAACAGGGCGGGGGACTGAAGCTTTCTTT,CASSTTGRGTEAFF
-,-,TRBJ2-2,TRBV4-2,TGTGCCAGCAGCCAAGTGCCTAACCCTCAAACCGGGGAGCTGTTTTTT,CASSQVPNPQTGELFF